These T cell receptor beta chains were read from a single sample in a study of graft-versus-host responses after intestinal transplantation. The table came from immunoSEQ multiplex PCR; TCRdb's copy has only in-frame clones and leaves some out. The table has more than 9,000 clones, about 95% seen once. Here the sequenced sample was bone marrow, taken about 520 days after intestinal transplantation. These receptors were taken from a human patient who received an intestinal transplant, so some T cells may come from the graft donor. CDR3s include the opening cysteine and the closing phenylalanine or tryptophan. Fields, in order: clone size, J gene, V gene, D gene, CDR3 DNA, CDR3 protein. A D gene is named only where the DNA matches it firmly. Not all rows give a size; the values are once, few, many and, for expanded clones, a class.

clone size: once; J gene: TRBJ2-1; V gene: TRBV28; D gene: NA; CDR3 DNA: TGTGCCAGCAGTAAACTGGACAGCTCCTACAATGAGCAGTTCTTC; CDR3 protein: CASSKLDSSYNEQFF
clone size: NA; J gene: TRBJ1-2; V gene: TRBV6-1; D gene: NA; CDR3 DNA: TGTGCCAGCAGTGAAAGTGTTCCGGGCGATAACTATGGCTACACCTTC; CDR3 protein: CASSESVPGDNYGYTF
clone size: NA; J gene: TRBJ2-2; V gene: TRBV4-1; D gene: TRBD1; CDR3 DNA: TGCGCCAGCAGCCTGGGGACAGGGGGCGGCACCGGGGAGCTGTTTTTT; CDR3 protein: CASSLGTGGGTGELFF
clone size: NA; J gene: TRBJ1-2; V gene: TRBV6-5; D gene: NA; CDR3 DNA: TGTGCCAGCAGTGAAGGGGTGACAGACTATGGCTACACCTTC; CDR3 protein: CASSEGVTDYGYTF
clone size: NA; J gene: TRBJ1-1; V gene: TRBV30; D gene: NA; CDR3 DNA: TGTGCCTCGACCCCCGGGACTGAAGCTTTCTTT; CDR3 protein: CASTPGTEAFF
clone size: NA; J gene: TRBJ2-7; V gene: TRBV4-3; D gene: NA; CDR3 DNA: TGCGCCAGCAGCAGGTACAGAGACTACGAGCAGTACTTC; CDR3 protein: CASSRYRDYEQYF
clone size: NA; J gene: TRBJ2-1; V gene: TRBV4-2; D gene: TRBD2; CDR3 DNA: TGTGCCAGCAGCCAAGCAGGAGGGACTAGCGGAACGCCAACCTACAATGAGCAGTTCTTC; CDR3 protein: CASSQAGGTSGTPTYNEQFF
clone size: NA; J gene: TRBJ2-7; V gene: TRBV7-6; D gene: TRBD2; CDR3 DNA: TGTGCCAGCCGTACCTCGACTAGCGGCTCCTACGAGCAGTACTTC; CDR3 protein: CASRTSTSGSYEQYF
clone size: NA; J gene: TRBJ1-1; V gene: TRBV30; D gene: NA; CDR3 DNA: TGTGCCTGCGATCGGGAGGGCGGCACTGAAGCTTTCTTT; CDR3 protein: CACDREGGTEAFF
clone size: NA; J gene: TRBJ2-5; V gene: TRBV5-6; D gene: TRBD2; CDR3 DNA: TGTGCCAGCAGCTTGGGGACTAGCGGATCCCAAGAGACCCAGTACTTC; CDR3 protein: CASSLGTSGSQETQYF
clone size: NA; J gene: TRBJ2-4; V gene: TRBV9; D gene: NA; CDR3 DNA: TGTGCCAGCAGCGTCAGGGGAGTGGTAGCCAAAAACATTCAGTACTTC; CDR3 protein: CASSVRGVVAKNIQYF